This T cell receptor beta chain was sequenced for a study of T cell responses to AZD1222 COVID-19 vaccine. The study's findings and limits: Donors in the cohort were predominantly white British and more often female, and clonal diversity was possibly underestimated.

Assay: immunoSEQ multiplex PCR; the TCRdb copy retains only in-frame clones and omits some. The sample records 100,000 to 150,000 clones, 75% to 85% being singletons. In the case of this clone: Its antigen is not known.

This CDR3 is 13 amino acids long. Trimming pared 5 bases from V and 1 base from J, leaving 8 bases between. Germline lookup yields CDR1 SEHNR and CDR2 FQNEAQ (reference sequence). Pooling was applied to second doses at about 4 or about 12 weeks. This chain uses TRBV7-9 with TRBJ1-1, with D tentatively TRBD1 (6 bases). This sequence was found in an adult who received the AZD1222 COVID-19 vaccine. Source: peripheral blood, taken 28 days after the second AZD1222 dose. The CDR3 bases are TGTGCCAGCAGCGTGACAGGGAACACTGAAGCTTTCTTT. Protein product: CASSVTGNTEAFF.